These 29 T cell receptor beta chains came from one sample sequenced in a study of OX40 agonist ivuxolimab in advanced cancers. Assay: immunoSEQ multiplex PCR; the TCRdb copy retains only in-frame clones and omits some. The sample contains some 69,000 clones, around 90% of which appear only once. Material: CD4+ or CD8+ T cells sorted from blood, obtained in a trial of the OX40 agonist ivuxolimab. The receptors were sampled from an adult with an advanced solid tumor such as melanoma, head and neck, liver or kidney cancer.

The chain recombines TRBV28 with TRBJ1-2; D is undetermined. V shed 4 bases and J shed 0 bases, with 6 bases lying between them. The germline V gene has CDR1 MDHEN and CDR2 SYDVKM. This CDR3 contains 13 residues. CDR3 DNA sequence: TGTGCCAGCAGTTCTCGAACTAACTATGGCTACACCTTC. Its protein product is CASSSRTNYGYTF.

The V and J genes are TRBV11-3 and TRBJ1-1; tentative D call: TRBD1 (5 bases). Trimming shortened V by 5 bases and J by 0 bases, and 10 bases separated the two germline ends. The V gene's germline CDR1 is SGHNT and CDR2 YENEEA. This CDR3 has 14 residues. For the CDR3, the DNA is TGTGCCAGCAGCGCAGACAGCATGAACACTGAAGCTTTCTTT. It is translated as CASSADSMNTEAFF.

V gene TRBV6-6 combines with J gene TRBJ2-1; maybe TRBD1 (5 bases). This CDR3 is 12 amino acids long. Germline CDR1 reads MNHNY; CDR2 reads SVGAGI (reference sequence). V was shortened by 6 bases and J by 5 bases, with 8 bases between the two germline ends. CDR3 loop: CASSPRDNEQFF. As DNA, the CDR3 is TGTGCCAGCAGCCCCAGGGACAATGAGCAGTTCTTC.

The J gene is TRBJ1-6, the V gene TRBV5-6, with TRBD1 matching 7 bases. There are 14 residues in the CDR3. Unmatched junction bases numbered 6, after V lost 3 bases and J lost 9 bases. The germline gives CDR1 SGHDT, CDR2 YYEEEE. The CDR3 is CASSSYRGRSPLHF. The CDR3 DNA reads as TGTGCCAGCAGCTCCTACAGGGGCCGTTCACCCCTCCACTTT. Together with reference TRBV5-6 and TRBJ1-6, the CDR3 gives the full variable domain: DAGVTQSPTHLIKTRGQQVTLRCSPKSGHDTVSWYQQALGQGPQFIFQYYEEEERQRGNFPDRFSGHQFPNYSSELNVNALLLGDSALYLCASSSYRGRSPLHFGNGTRLTVT.

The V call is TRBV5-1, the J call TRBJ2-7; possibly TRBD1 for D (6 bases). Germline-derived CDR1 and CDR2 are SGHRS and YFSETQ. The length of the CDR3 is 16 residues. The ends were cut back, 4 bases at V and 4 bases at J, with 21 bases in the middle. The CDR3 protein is CASSPRGKGDAYEQYF. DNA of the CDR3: TGCGCCAGCAGCCCCCGGGGCAAGGGGGACGCTTACGAGCAGTACTTC.

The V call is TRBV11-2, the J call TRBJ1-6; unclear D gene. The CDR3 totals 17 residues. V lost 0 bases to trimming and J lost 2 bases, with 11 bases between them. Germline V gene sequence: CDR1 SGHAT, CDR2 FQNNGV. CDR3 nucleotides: TGTGCCAGCAGCTTAGATAGAAACAGAGCCTATAATTCACCCCTCCACTTT. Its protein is CASSLDRNRAYNSPLHF.

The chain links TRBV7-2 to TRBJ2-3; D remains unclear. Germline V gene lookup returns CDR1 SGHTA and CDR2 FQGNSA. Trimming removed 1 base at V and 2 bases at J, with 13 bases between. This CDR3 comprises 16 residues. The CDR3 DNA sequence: TGTGCCAGCAGCTTAGTGGCGGTCCACCCCACAGATACGCAGTATTTT. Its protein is CASSLVAVHPTDTQYF.

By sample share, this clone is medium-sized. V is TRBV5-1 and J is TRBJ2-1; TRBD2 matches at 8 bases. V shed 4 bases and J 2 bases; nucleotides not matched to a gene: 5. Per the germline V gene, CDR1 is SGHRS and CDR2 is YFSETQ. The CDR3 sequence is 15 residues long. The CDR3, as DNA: TGCGCCAGCAGCGCCACTAGCGGCACCTACAATGAGCAGTTCTTC. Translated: CASSATSGTYNEQFF.

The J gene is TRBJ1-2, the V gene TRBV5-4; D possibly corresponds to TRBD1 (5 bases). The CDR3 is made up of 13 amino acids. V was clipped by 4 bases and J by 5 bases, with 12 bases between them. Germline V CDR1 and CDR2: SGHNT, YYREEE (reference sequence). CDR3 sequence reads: CASSAGTEYGYTF. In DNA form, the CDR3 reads TGTGCCAGCAGCGCCGGGACCGAGTATGGCTACACCTTC.

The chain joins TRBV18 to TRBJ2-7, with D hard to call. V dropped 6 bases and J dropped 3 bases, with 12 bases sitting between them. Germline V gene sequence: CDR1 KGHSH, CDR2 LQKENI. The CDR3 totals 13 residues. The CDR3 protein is CASSPTQFYEQYF. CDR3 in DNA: TGTGCCAGCTCCCCGACCCAATTCTACGAGCAGTACTTC.

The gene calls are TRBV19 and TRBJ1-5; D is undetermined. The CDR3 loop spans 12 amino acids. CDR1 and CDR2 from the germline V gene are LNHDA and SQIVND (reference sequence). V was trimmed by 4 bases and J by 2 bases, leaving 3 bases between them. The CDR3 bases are TGTGCCAGTAGTAATCGCAATCAGCCCCAGCATTTT. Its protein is CASSNRNQPQHF. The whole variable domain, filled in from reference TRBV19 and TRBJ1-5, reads DGGITQSPKYLFRKEGQNVTLSCEQNLNHDAMYWYRQDPGQGLRLIYYSQIVNDFQKGDIAEGYSVSREKKESFPLTVTSAQKNPTAFYLCASSNRNQPQHFGDGTRLSIL.

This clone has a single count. The CDR3 DNA follows: TGCGCCAGCAGCCAAGATAGGGCAGGGGGACAAGAGACCCAGTACTTC. This translates into CASSQDRAGGQETQYF. This chain links TRBV4-1 with TRBJ2-5; TRBD1 aligns across 7 bases. The trim removed 0 bases at V and 2 bases at J, leaving 6 bases unmatched. The CDR3 length is 16 residues. Germline CDR1 and CDR2: MGHRA and YSYEKL.

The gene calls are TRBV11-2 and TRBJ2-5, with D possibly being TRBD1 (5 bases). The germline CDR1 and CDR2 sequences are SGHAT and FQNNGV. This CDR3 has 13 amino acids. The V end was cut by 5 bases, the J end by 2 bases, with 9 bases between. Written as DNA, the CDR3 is TGTGCCAGCAGCCGACAGTTTCAAGAGACCCAGTACTTC. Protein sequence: CASSRQFQETQYF. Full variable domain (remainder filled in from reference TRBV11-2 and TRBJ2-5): EAGVAQSPRYKIIEKRQSVAFWCNPISGHATLYWYQQILGQGPKLLIQFQNNGVVDDSQLPKDRFSAERLKGVDSTLKIQPAKLEDSAVYLCASSRQFQETQYFGPGTRLLVL.

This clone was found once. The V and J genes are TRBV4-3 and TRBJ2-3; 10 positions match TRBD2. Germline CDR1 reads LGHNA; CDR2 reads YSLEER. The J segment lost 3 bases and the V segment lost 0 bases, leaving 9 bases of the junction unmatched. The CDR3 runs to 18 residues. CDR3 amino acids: CASSQDELAGRRTDTQYF. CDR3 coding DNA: TGCGCCAGCAGCCAAGATGAACTAGCGGGGAGGCGGACAGATACGCAGTATTTT.

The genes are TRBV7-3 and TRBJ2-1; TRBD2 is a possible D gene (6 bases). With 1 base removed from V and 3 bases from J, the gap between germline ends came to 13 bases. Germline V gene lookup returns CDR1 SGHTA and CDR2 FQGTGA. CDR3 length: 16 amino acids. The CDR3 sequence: CASSLMGRGGYNEQFF. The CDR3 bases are TGTGCCAGCAGCTTAATGGGAAGGGGAGGCTACAATGAGCAGTTCTTC.

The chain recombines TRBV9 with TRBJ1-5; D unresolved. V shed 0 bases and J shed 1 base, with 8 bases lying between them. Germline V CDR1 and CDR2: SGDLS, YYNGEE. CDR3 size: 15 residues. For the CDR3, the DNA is TGTGCCAGCAGCGTAGGAGGGTTAAGCAATCAGCCCCAGCATTTT. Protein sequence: CASSVGGLSNQPQHF.

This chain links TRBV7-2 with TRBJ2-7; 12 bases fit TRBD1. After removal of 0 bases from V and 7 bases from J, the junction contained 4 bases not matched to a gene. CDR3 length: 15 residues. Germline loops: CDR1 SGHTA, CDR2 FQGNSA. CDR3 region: CASSLAGTGGAEQYF. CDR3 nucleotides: TGTGCCAGCAGCTTAGCGGGGACAGGGGGCGCAGAGCAGTACTTC.

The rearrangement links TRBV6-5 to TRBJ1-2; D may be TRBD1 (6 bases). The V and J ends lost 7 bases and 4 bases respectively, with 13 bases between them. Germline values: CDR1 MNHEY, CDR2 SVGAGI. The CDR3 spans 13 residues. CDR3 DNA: TGTGCCAGCAATCCCAGGGGTTTCTATGGCTACACCTTC. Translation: CASNPRGFYGYTF.

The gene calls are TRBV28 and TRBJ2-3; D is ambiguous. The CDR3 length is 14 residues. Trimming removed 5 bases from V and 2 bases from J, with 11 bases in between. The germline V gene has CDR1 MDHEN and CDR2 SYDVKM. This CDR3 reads CASSLGLLTDTQYF. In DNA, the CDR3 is TGTGCCAGCAGTCTAGGGCTTCTCACAGATACGCAGTATTTT.

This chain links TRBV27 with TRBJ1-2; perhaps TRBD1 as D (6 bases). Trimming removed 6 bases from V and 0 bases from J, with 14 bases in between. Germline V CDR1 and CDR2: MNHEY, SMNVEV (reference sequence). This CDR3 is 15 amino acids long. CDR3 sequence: CASRILGTPNYGYTF. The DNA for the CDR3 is TGTGCCAGCAGGATTCTCGGGACACCTAACTATGGCTACACCTTC.

In DNA form, the CDR3 reads TGTGCCAGCAGCGTCGACAGAGATACCGGGGAGCTGTTTTTT. Its protein product is CASSVDRDTGELFF. The chain carries TRBV5-6 and TRBJ2-2; perhaps TRBD1 as D (5 bases). The germline V gene encodes CDR1 SGHDT and CDR2 YYEEEE. Trimming removed 4 bases at V and 5 bases at J, with 12 bases between. The length of the CDR3 is 14 residues. Full variable domain (outside the CDR3, taken from reference TRBV5-6 and TRBJ2-2): DAGVTQSPTHLIKTRGQQVTLRCSPKSGHDTVSWYQQALGQGPQFIFQYYEEEERQRGNFPDRFSGHQFPNYSSELNVNALLLGDSALYLCASSVDRDTGELFFGEGSRLTVL.

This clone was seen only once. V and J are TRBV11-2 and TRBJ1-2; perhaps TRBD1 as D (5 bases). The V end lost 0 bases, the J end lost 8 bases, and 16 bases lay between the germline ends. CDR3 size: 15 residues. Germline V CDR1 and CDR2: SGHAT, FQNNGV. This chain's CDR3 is CASSLELTGPRGYTF. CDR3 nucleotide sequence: TGTGCCAGCAGCTTAGAATTAACAGGACCGCGAGGCTACACCTTC.

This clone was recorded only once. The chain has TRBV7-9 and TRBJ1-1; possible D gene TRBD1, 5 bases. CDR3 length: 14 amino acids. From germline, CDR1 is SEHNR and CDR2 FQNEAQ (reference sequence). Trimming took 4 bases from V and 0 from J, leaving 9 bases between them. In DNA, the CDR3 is TGTGCCAGCAGCTACGGGGGATTGAACACTGAAGCTTTCTTT. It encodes CASSYGGLNTEAFF.

CDR3: CASSPAGGRNEQFF. CDR3 DNA sequence: TGTGCCAGCAGCCCGGCGGGGGGCCGGAATGAGCAGTTCTTC. V is TRBV4-2 and J is TRBJ2-1; 8 bases are a match to TRBD2. Germline V gene lookup returns CDR1 LGHNA and CDR2 YNFKEQ. V shed 4 bases, J shed 7 bases, and the junction held 6 bases outside the gene matches. CDR3 length equals 14 residues.

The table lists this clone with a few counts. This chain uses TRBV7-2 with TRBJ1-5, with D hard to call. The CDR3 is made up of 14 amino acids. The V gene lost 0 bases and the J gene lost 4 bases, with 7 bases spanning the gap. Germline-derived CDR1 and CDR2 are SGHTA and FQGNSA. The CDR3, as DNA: TGTGCCAGCAGCTTAGCGAGAGCTAATCAGCCCCAGCATTTT. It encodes CASSLARANQPQHF.

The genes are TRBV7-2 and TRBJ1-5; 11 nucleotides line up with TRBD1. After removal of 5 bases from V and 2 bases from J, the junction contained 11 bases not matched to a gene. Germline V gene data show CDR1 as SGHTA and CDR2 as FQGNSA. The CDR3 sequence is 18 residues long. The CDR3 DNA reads TGTGCCAGCAGCCCCGGGACAGGGGGAGGCGGTGGCAATCAGCCCCAGCATTTT. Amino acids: CASSPGTGGGGGNQPQHF.

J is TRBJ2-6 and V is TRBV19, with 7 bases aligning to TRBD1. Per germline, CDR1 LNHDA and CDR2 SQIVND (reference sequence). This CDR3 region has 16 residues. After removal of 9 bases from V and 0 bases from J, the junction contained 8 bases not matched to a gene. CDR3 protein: CASRDRFSSGANVLTF. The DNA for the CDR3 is TGTGCCAGCCGGGACAGATTTAGCTCTGGGGCCAACGTCCTGACTTTC.

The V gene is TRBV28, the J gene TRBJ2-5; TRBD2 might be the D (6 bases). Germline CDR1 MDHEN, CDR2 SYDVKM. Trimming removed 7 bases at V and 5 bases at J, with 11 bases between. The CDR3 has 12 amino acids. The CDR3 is CASTQGGETQYF. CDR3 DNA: TGTGCCAGCACCCAAGGAGGGGAGACCCAGTACTTC.

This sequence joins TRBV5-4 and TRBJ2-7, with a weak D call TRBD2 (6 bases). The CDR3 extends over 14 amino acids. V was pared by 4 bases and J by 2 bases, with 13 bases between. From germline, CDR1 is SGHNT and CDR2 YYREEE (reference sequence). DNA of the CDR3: TGTGCCAGCAGCCCCAAAAGGGAGGCCTACGAGCAGTACTTC. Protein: CASSPKREAYEQYF.